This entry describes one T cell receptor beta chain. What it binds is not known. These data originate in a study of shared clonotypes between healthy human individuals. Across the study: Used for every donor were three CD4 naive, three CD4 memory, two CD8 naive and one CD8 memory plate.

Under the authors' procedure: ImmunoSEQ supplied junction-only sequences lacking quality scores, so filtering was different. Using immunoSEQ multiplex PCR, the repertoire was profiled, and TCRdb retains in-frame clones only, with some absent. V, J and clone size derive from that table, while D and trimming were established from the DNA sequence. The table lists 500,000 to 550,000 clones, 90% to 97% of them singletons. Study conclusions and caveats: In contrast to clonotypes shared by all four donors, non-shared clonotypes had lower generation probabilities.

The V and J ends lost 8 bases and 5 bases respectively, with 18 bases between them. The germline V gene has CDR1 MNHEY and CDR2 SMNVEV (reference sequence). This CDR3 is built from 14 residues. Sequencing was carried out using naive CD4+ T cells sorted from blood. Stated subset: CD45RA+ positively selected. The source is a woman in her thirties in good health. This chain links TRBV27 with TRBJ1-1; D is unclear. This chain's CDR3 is CASARWGVGTEAFF. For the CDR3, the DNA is TGTGCCAGCGCACGCTGGGGTGTTGGGACTGAAGCTTTCTTT.